This TCR beta chain appears in the sequencing data of a study of shared clonotypes between healthy human individuals. Points from the study as a whole: Across subsets, estimated richness was generally greater for naive than for memory populations. Limitation of the genetic and exposure-history diversity represented came from the few donors.

The data were produced by immunoSEQ multiplex PCR, yet TCRdb's version contains in-frame clones alone and is incomplete. The sample carries a few hundred thousand clones, more than 95% recorded once. With regard to this clone: Its antigen is unknown.

This CDR3 comprises 14 residues. The V and J ends lost 6 bases and 5 bases respectively, with 14 bases between them. The authors divided CD4+ cells into CD45RA+ naive and CD45RA-negative memory subsets. The source is a woman in her thirties in good health. The chain joins TRBV23-1 to TRBJ2-1, with D perhaps TRBD1 (6 bases). TRBV23-1 is designated an ORF whose function remains uncertain. What was sequenced was naive CD4+ T cells sorted from blood. Indicated subset: CD45RA+ positively selected. CDR3 protein: CASRRYRDDNEQFF. The CDR3 DNA is TGCGCCAGCAGACGTTACAGGGACGACAATGAGCAGTTCTTC.